The clone carrying this T cell receptor beta chain was seen a few times. Its antigen is not known. The sample comes from a study of shared clonotypes between healthy human individuals. Study-level findings and limits: Generally, estimated richness proved larger in naive subsets than it did in memory subsets.

Evenly divided among several immunoSEQ plates was the genomic DNA of each subset. TCRdb keeps only in-frame clones here, not all; method: immunoSEQ multiplex PCR. The repertoire includes approximately 740,000 clones, roughly 70% of them detected once, and approximately 1.6% sits in the top ten. The CDR3 contains 13 residues. V dropped 2 bases and J dropped 4 bases, with 11 bases sitting between them. Germline V gene data show CDR1 as GTSNPN and CDR2 as SVGIG (reference sequence). J is TRBJ1-2 and V is TRBV30, with D perhaps matching TRBD1 (6 bases). The sample comprised memory CD4+ T cells sorted from blood. Subset defined: CD45RA-negative fraction. The clonotype originates from a woman under 40 in good health. This CDR3 reads CAWSSGTLYGYTF. The CDR3 DNA is TGTGCCTGGAGTTCCGGGACACTCTATGGCTACACCTTC.